Presented here are 6 T cell receptor beta chains from one specimen sequenced in a study of shared clonotypes between healthy human individuals. The repertoire was sequenced with immunoSEQ multiplex PCR; TCRdb's copy has only in-frame clones and lacks some. The sample lists about 490,000 clones, 76% occurring once. The sequenced sample was PBMCs. Receptor source: a woman aged 40 to 49 in good health. Some clones in this sample may be carry-over from other donors' samples.

The chain couples TRBV15 to TRBJ2-5, with 11 positions matching TRBD2. CDR3 length equals 15 residues. Looked up from germline, CDR1 is LNHNV and CDR2 is YYDKDF (reference sequence). Trimming removed 1 base from V and 4 bases from J; junction bases left unmatched: 2. CDR3: CATSRGLAGLETQYF. The CDR3 DNA sequence: TGTGCCACCAGCAGAGGACTAGCGGGATTAGAGACCCAGTACTTC.

The V gene is TRBV11-2, the J gene TRBJ2-3, with D possibly matching TRBD1 (5 bases). Germline V lookup: CDR1 SGHAT, CDR2 FQNNGV. The CDR3 runs 15 residues. The V gene lost 3 bases and the J gene lost 1 base, with 11 bases spanning the gap. CDR3 sequence (DNA): TGTGCCAGCAGCTTGGGGCTAGGAGGCACAGATACGCAGTATTTT. Translated, it gives CASSLGLGGTDTQYF.

The chain carries TRBV9 and TRBJ2-3; weak D call: TRBD2 (6 bases). This CDR3 has 15 residues. Trimming shortened V by 3 bases and J by 3 bases, and 14 bases separated the two germline ends. CDR1 and CDR2 from the germline V gene are SGDLS and YYNGEE. Written as DNA, the CDR3 is TGTGCCAGCAGCGCGACCGGGACTCCTACAGATACGCAGTATTTT. It encodes CASSATGTPTDTQYF.

This clone was detected a few times. With a much larger clone just one base away, this may be a read error. The chain combines TRBV2 with TRBJ2-2, with unresolved D. The CDR3 extends over 11 amino acids. V was pared by 6 bases and J by 5 bases, with 4 bases between. Germline loops: CDR1 SNHLY, CDR2 FYNNEI. CDR3 in amino acids: CASRRTGELFF. The CDR3 DNA reads TGTGCCAGCAGACGGACCGGGGAGCTGTTTTTT.

This clone was found many times. This sequence joins TRBV7-6 and TRBJ2-4, with 14 nucleotides matching TRBD2. This CDR3 region has 18 residues. Germline CDR1 SGHVS, CDR2 FNYEAQ. V was pared by 1 base and J by 0 bases, with 2 bases of the junction left unmatched. The CDR3 protein is CASSLGGLAGVAKNIQYF. The CDR3 DNA reads TGTGCCAGCAGCTTAGGGGGACTAGCGGGAGTAGCCAAAAACATTCAGTACTTC.

The chain joins TRBV4-1 to TRBJ2-1, with 8 bases that match TRBD1. V shed 6 bases, J shed 2 bases, and the junction held 3 bases outside the gene matches. In germline, CDR1 is MGHRA, CDR2 YSYEKL. This CDR3 is built from 14 residues. The CDR3 here is CASRQQGAYNEQFF. DNA of the CDR3: TGCGCCAGCAGGCAACAGGGGGCCTACAATGAGCAGTTCTTC.